This T cell receptor (beta chain) was profiled in a study of T cell repertoires in cytomegalovirus infection. The CDR3 is made up of 13 amino acids. Per the germline V gene, CDR1 is SGHNT and CDR2 is YENEEA. V lost 1 base and J lost 2, with 6 bases in between. TCRdb passed the reads through MiXCR, listing each CDR3 protein once. The sample contains more than 150,000 distinct CDR3 sequences, about 21% of which appear only once. The receptor was derived from a human donor in good health (CMV status not recorded). Some clones in this sample may be carry-over from other donors' samples. Sequences were obtained from PBMCs. This rearrangement joins TRBV11-3 to TRBJ2-7, with D hard to call. CDR3 coding DNA: TGTGCCAGCAGCTTAGTTCCGACCTACGAGCAGTACTTC. It translates to CASSLVPTYEQYF.